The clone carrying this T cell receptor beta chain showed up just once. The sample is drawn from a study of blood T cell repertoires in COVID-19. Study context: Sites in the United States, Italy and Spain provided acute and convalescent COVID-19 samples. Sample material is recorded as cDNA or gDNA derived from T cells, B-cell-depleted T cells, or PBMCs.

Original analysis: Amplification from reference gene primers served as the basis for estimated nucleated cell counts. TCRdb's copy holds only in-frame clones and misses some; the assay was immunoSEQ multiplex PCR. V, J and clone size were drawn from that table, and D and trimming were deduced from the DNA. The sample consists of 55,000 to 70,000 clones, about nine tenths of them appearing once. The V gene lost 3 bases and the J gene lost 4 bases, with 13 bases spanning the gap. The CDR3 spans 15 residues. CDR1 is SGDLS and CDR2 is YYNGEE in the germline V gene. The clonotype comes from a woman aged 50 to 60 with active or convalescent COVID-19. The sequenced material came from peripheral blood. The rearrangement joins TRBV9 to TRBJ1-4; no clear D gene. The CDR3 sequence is CASSARQFYNEKLFF. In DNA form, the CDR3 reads TGTGCCAGCAGCGCCAGGCAGTTCTATAATGAAAAACTGTTTTTT.